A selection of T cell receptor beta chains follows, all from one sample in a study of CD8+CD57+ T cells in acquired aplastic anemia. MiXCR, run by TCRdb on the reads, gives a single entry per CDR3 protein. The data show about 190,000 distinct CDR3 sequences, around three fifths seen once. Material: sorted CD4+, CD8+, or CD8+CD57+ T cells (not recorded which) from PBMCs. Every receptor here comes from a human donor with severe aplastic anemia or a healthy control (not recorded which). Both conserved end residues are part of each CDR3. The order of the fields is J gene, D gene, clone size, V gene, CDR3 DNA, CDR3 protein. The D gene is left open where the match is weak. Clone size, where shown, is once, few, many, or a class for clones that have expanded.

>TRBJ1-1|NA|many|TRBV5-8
TGTGCCAGCAGCTTGGCCAAGGGCACTGAAGCTTTCTTT
CASSLAKGTEAFF
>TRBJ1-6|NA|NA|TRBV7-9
TGCGCCAGCAGCCAAACTCAGGGACATTCACCCCTCCACTTT
CASSQTQGHSPLHF
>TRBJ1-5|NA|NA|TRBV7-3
TGTGCCAGCAAGAGGGGAGATCAGCCCCAGCATTTT
CASKRGDQPQHF
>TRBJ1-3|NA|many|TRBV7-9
TGTGCCAGCAGCCCCCCCGGAACCACCATATATTTT
CASSPPGTTIYF
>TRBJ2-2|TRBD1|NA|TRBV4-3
TGCGCCAGCAGCTTTGGACAGGGCACCGGGGAGCTGTTTTTT
CASSFGQGTGELFF
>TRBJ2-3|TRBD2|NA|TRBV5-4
TGTGCCAGCAGCTCACTAGCGGGGGGGCTAACAGATACGCAGTATTTT
CASSSLAGGLTDTQYF
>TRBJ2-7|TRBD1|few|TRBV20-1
TGCAGTGCTTCTCGTCGCGGGACAGGGACTACCTACGAGCAGTACTTC
CSASRRGTGTTYEQYF
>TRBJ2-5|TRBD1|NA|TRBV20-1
TGCAGTGCTAGAGAGACAGGGGCAAGAGAGACCCAGTACTTC
CSARETGARETQYF
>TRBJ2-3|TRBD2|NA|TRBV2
TGTGCCAGCAAACTCGGACTAGTAACAGATACGCAGTATTTT
CASKLGLVTDTQYF
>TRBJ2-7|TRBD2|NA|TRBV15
TGTGCCACTTCCCCGGGGGGGTACGAGCAGTACTTC
CATSPGGYEQYF
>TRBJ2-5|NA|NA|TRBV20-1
TGCAGTGCTAGTTCCGGGAGTGAGACCCAGTACTTC
CSASSGSETQYF
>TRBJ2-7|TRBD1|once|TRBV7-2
TGTGCCAGCAGCAACACCGGGACAGGGGGAATGGTCGAGCAGTACTTC
CASSNTGTGGMVEQYF
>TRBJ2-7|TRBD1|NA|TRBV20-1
TGCAGTGCTAGGACAGGGGTTTACGAGCAGTACTTC
CSARTGVYEQYF
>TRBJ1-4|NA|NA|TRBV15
TGTGCCACCAGCAGAGATCGGGCAAATGGGGAAAAACTGTTTTTT
CATSRDRANGEKLFF
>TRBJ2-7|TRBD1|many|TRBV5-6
TGTGCCAGCTGTGACTTGAAAGGGGGCCCCGGGCTCGAGCAGTACTTC
CASCDLKGGPGLEQYF
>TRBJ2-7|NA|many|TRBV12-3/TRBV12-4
TGTGCCAGCAGCCTCGGACAGAGAGACTACGAGCAGTACTTC
CASSLGQRDYEQYF
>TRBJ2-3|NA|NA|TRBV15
TGTGCCACCAGCAGAGATCGGGGATCAGATACGCAGTATTTT
CATSRDRGSDTQYF
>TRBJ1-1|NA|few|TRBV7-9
TGTGCCAGCAGCTTATTGCCGGGGGCTGAAGCTTTCTTT
CASSLLPGAEAFF
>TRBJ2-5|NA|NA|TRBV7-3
TGTGCCAGCAGCCTATGGTCGACGGGTCGCCAAGAGACCCAGTACTTC
CASSLWSTGRQETQYF
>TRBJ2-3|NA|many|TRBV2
TGTGCCAGTGCGGACAGAAGCACAGATACGCAGTATTTT
CASADRSTDTQYF
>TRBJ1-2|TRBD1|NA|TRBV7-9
TGTGCCAGCAGCAGTTCCGACAGGGACTCTGGCTACACCTTC
CASSSSDRDSGYTF
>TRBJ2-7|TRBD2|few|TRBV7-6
TGTGCCAGCAGCACCCGACTAGCGGGGGAGCAGTACTTC
CASSTRLAGEQYF
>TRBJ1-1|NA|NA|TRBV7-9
TGTGCCAGCAGCCCAGCCATCGAAGCTTTCTTT
CASSPAIEAFF
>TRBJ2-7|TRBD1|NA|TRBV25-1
TGTGCCAGCAGTGAACGGGGACAGGGCTACGAGCAGTACTTC
CASSERGQGYEQYF
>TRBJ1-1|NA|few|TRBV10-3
TGTGCCATCAGTGAGTCGAAAAACACTGAAGCTTTCTTT
CAISESKNTEAFF
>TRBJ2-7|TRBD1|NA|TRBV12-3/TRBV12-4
TGTGCCAGCAGTTTGACAGGGAAGATGTACGAGCAGTACTTC
CASSLTGKMYEQYF
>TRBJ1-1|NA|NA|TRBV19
TGTGCCAGTACCGTCAGTGCCGCCGACACTGAAGCTTTCTTT
CASTVSAADTEAFF
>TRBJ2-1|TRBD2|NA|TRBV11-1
TGTGCCAGCAGCCAAGGACTAGCGGGATCGGATGAGCAGTTCTTC
CASSQGLAGSDEQFF
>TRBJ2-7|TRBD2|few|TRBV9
TGTGCCAGCAGAGGACTAGCGGGGGGGTACGAGCAGTACTTC
CASRGLAGGYEQYF
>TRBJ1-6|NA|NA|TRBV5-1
TGCGCCAGCAGCTTGGGGGGGACCAATTCACCCCTCCACTTT
CASSLGGTNSPLHF
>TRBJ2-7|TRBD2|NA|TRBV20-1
TGCAGTGCTAGAGGGGGACTAGCGGGAGACTACGAGCAGTACTTC
CSARGGLAGDYEQYF
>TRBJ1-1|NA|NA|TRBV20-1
TGCAGTGCGCCCCGGGGGAACACTGAAGCTTTCTTT
CSAPRGNTEAFF
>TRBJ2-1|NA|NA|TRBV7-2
TGTGCCAGCAGCGCATTTGGGAGCAACTACAATGAGCAGTTCTTC
CASSAFGSNYNEQFF
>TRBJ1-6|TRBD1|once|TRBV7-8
TGTGCCAGCAGCTTATCGGGACAGGGTAATTCACCCCCCCACTTT
CASSLSGQGNSPPHF
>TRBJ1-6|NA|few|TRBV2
TGTGCCAGCAGTGAAGCGCTGCCTGCTTCAGGTTCACCCCTCCACTTT
CASSEALPASGSPLHF
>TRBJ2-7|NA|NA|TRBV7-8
TGTGCCAGCAGCGGGCGGGACGGAGCCTACGAGCAGTACTTC
CASSGRDGAYEQYF
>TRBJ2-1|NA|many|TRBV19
TGTGCCAGTAGTGAGGGCGGCAATGAGCAGTTCTTC
CASSEGGNEQFF
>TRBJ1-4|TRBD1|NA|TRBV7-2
TGTGCCAGCAGCCCTGCCAGGGGGGAAGCGGATAATGAAGAACTGTTTTTT
CASSPARGEADNEELFF
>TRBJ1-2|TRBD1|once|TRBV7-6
TGTGCCAGCAGCCCCGAGGAGACAGGGGGGGGTGGCTACACCTTC
CASSPEETGGGGYTF
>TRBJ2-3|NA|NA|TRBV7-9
TGTGCCAGCAGTTTGGACTCCCCACCGTTCGGGGACCTAGATACGCAGTATTTT
CASSLDSPPFGDLDTQYF
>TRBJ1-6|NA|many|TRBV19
TGTGCCAGTAGGGGACTCTTGAATTCACCCCTCCACTTT
CASRGLLNSPLHF
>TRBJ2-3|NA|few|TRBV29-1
TGCAGCGTTGAAGGTGGCACAGATACGCAGTATTTT
CSVEGGTDTQYF
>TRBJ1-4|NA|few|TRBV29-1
TGCAGCGTTGCACTACAGGGTGTAGGTGAAAAACTGTTTTTT
CSVALQGVGEKLFF
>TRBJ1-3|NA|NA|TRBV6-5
TGTGCCAGCAGTTACGGCAACTCTGGAAACACCATATATTTT
CASSYGNSGNTIYF
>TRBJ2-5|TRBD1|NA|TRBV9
TGTGCCAGCAGCGTAAAGCGGGACAGGGCGAACACCGGGGAGACCCAGTACTTC
CASSVKRDRANTGETQYF
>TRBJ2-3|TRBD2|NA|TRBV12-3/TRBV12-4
TGTGCCAGCAGTTTCGTAGCGGGGGGGAAGGATACGCAGTATTTT
CASSFVAGGKDTQYF
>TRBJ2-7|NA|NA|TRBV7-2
TGTGCCAGCAGCTTAATGTTGGGCAGCTCCTACGAGCAGTACTTC
CASSLMLGSSYEQYF
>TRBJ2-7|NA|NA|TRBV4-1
TGCGCCAGCAGCTATCCGGGACGCTTCTTCGAGCAGTACTTC
CASSYPGRFFEQYF
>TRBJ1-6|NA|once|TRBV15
TGTGCCACCAGCAGCGCAATTTTGGACGTACGTAATTCACCCCTCCACTTT
CATSSAILDVRNSPLHF
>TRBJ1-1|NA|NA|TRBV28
TGTGCCACCGCGGGCCTCCAGGAGAGTGTGGGCCCTGAAGCTTTCTTT
CATAGLQESVGPEAFF
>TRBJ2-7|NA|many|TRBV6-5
TGTGCCAGCAGCCCCCCGGGACGGAGCTCCTACGAGCAGTACTTC
CASSPPGRSSYEQYF
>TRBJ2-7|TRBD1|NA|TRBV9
TGTGCCAGCAGCGTAGGGGACAGGGGGTCTTCCTACGAGCAGTACTTC
CASSVGDRGSSYEQYF
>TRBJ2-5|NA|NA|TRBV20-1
TGCAGTGCTAACCGTGAGACCCAGTACTTC
CSANRETQYF